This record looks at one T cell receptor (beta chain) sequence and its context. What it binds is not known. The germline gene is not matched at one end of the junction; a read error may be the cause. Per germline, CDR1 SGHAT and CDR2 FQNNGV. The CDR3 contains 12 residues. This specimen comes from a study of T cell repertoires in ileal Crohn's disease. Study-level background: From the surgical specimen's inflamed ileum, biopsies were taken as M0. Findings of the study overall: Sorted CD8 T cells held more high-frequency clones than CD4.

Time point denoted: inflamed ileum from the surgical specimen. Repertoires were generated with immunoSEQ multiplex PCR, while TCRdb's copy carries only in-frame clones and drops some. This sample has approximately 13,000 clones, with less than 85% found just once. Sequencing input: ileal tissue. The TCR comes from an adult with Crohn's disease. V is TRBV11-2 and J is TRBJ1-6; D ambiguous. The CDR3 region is CASSSHNSPLHF. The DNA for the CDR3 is TGTGCCAGCAGCTCCCATAATTCACCCCTCCACTTT.